This record looks at one T cell receptor beta chain sequence and its context. Data came from immunoSEQ multiplex PCR; TCRdb stores just in-frame clones and leaves some out. The sample lists fewer than 350,000 clones, over 85% occurring once. V was cut by 0 bases and J by 3 bases, with 12 bases left in between. This CDR3 has 16 residues. CDR1 LGHNA and CDR2 YNFKEQ come from the germline V gene. The data originate from a study of blood T cell repertoires in COVID-19. Study-level background: Sites in the United States, Italy and Spain provided acute and convalescent COVID-19 samples.

The chain employs TRBV4-2 and TRBJ2-1, with D perhaps TRBD2 (6 bases). Material: peripheral blood. The sequence came from a woman aged 60-70 years with COVID-19, enrolled during active disease. Here the CDR3 reads CASSQENRGSYNEQFF. The CDR3 DNA sequence: TGTGCCAGCAGCCAAGAGAACCGGGGGAGCTACAATGAGCAGTTCTTC.